This T cell receptor beta chain was captured in a study of blood T cell repertoires in COVID-19. Study summary: Samples representing acute and convalescent COVID-19 were sourced from the United States, Italy and Spain. PBMCs, B-cell-depleted T cells, or T cells provided the cDNA or gDNA that made up the material.

Authors' processing steps: Nucleated cell counts were estimated from reference gene primer amplification. Assay: immunoSEQ multiplex PCR; the TCRdb copy retains only in-frame clones and omits some. For V, J and clone size, that table is used; D and trimming come from the DNA. Here the sample spans 23,000 or so clones, approximately 81% being singletons. Sample: peripheral blood. The clonotype comes from a man aged 40-49 years with acute or convalescent COVID-19.

The CDR3 spells CASSNRAQGEETQYF. The CDR3 bases are TGTGCCAGCAGCAATCGAGCCCAGGGGGAAGAGACCCAGTACTTC. The chain carries TRBV13 and TRBJ2-5; 7 nucleotides match TRBD1. With 5 bases clipped from V and 3 bases from J, the junction kept 9 bases outside the gene matches. The CDR3 extends over 15 amino acids. The germline V gene encodes CDR1 PRHDT and CDR2 FYEKMQ (reference sequence).